The clone carrying this TCR beta chain was counted only a few times. This record belongs to a study of Graves' ophthalmopathy and Graves' hyperthyroidism. The length of the CDR3 is 16 residues. Germline V CDR1 and CDR2: DFQATT, SNEGSKA (reference sequence). V dropped 2 bases and J dropped 4; count of bases not matched to a gene: 8. Orbital computed tomography, together with clinical symptoms, serum thyroxine, TRAb and thyroid ultrasound, was used for diagnosis. Transcripts of RNA were the source for amplifying TCR beta CDR3 regions. HTBI primers were employed in first-round RT-PCR, then a second-round multiplex PCR followed. From the multiplex PCR reads, TCRdb called clonotypes with MiXCR, one entry per CDR3 protein. The sample lists some 750,000 distinct CDR3 sequences; about 44% were seen once.

The chain couples TRBV20-1 to TRBJ1-2, with 12 bases lining up with TRBD1. Specimen: peripheral blood. This TCR derives from an adult man with Graves' ophthalmopathy. CDR3 residues: CSARSGTGGFSYGYTF. As DNA, the CDR3 is TGCAGTGCTAGAAGTGGGACAGGGGGCTTCAGCTATGGCTACACCTTC.